Presented here are 20 T cell receptor beta chains from one specimen sequenced in a study of T cell repertoires in cytomegalovirus infection. No cognate antigen is known for these TCRs. TCRdb re-called the reads with MiXCR, one entry per CDR3 protein. Of around 750,000 distinct CDR3 sequences in the sample, roughly 33% were seen once. Sequences were derived from cultured CD8+ T cells from PBMCs, sampled from culture after CMV antigen stimulation. The receptors here all came from a human donor in good health (CMV status not recorded). Some clones in this sample may be carry-over from other donors' samples.

This clonotype was picked up a small number of times. J is TRBJ1-2 and V is TRBV7-6, with 10 bases lining up with TRBD1. Losses at the gene ends were 3 bases for V and 2 bases for J; bases not matched to a gene: 6. CDR1 and CDR2 (germline): SGHVS, FNYEAQ. This CDR3 has 16 amino acids. The CDR3 protein is CASSFGTGDPNYGYTF. The CDR3 nucleotides read TGTGCCAGCAGCTTTGGGACAGGGGATCCCAACTATGGCTACACCTTC.

The chain is built from TRBV28 and TRBJ1-1; the D is unclear. The germline V and J ends were trimmed by 6 bases and 4 bases, with 12 bases remaining between them. The CDR3 is 13 residues long. Germline V gene lookup returns CDR1 MDHEN and CDR2 SYDVKM. The CDR3 coding sequence is TGTGCCAGCAGCCCCTCCGAGAGCACTGAAGCTTTCTTT. Translating gives CASSPSESTEAFF.

This clonotype was detected only a few times. The chain joins TRBV5-1 to TRBJ1-6, with D maybe TRBD1 (5 bases). Between the trimmed V and J ends, which lost 3 bases and 9 bases, there was a span of 13 bases. Germline CDR1 is SGHRS and CDR2 is YFSETQ. The CDR3 totals 14 residues. Here the CDR3 DNA reads TGCGCCAGCAGCTCCTCTCCCGGGGGTTCACCCCTCCACTTT. Its translation is CASSSSPGGSPLHF.

This clonotype was detected a few times. V usage is TRBV12-3 or TRBV12-4 and J usage is TRBJ2-5; D not certain. The CDR3 spans 14 residues. V was pared by 5 bases and J by 4 bases, with 14 bases between. The CDR3 sequence: CASSPRSWGETQYF. CDR3 DNA sequence: TGTGCCAGCAGTCCCCGTTCCTGGGGAGAGACCCAGTACTTC.

This clonotype was observed a few times. The gene calls are TRBV5-1 and TRBJ2-5; D is possibly TRBD2 (6 bases). The CDR3 is 17 residues long. The germline V gene has CDR1 SGHRS and CDR2 YFSETQ. V gave up 0 bases and J gave up 4 bases, with 19 bases separating them. The chain's CDR3 is CASSLVGGHGLTETQYF. The CDR3 DNA reads as TGCGCCAGCAGCTTGGTCGGGGGTCACGGGTTGACAGAGACCCAGTACTTC.

This clonotype appeared a few times. The genes are TRBV27 and TRBJ2-3; either TRBD1 or TRBD2 may fit D (6 bases each). CDR1 is MNHEY, CDR2 SMNVEV, per germline (reference sequence). The CDR3 sequence is 15 residues long. V lost 4 bases to trimming and J lost 5 bases, with 16 bases between them. CDR3: CASSSLGGRGDTQYF. CDR3 DNA sequence: TGTGCCAGCAGTTCCCTCGGGGGCCGGGGAGATACGCAGTATTTT.

This clonotype has more than one count but fewer than ten. The chain is built from TRBV28 and TRBJ2-1; 7 bases are a match to TRBD1. CDR1 and CDR2 from the germline V gene are MDHEN and SYDVKM. V shed 5 bases, J shed 6 bases, and the junction held 10 bases outside the gene matches. The CDR3 loop spans 15 amino acids. The CDR3 nucleotides read TGTGCCAGCAGTGTCGCAGGGGGTGAGTCCAATGAGCAGTTCTTC. This encodes CASSVAGGESNEQFF.

This chain links TRBV6-6 with TRBJ1-4; D may be TRBD1 (5 bases). The V gene lost 5 bases and the J gene lost 4 bases, with 11 bases spanning the gap. This CDR3 region has 14 residues. CDR1 is MNHNY and CDR2 is SVGAGI in the germline V gene (reference sequence). The CDR3 is CASSPAGFNEKLFF. For the CDR3, the DNA is TGTGCCAGCAGTCCTGCAGGGTTTAATGAAAAACTGTTTTTT.

This clonotype was picked up a small number of times. The rearrangement joins TRBV12-3 or TRBV12-4 to TRBJ2-7; no clear D. Trimming took 3 bases from V and 0 from J, leaving 12 bases between them. The CDR3 loop spans 15 amino acids. CDR3 in amino acids: CASSFSGPGSYEQYF. The CDR3 DNA is TGTGCCAGCAGTTTTAGTGGACCTGGCTCCTACGAGCAGTACTTC.

Details on this clonotype: The junction departs from the called germline gene at one end, perhaps through a read error. The chain links TRBV6-1 to TRBJ2-7; 7 positions match TRBD1. The CDR3 has 15 amino acids. CDR1 is MNHNS, CDR2 SASEGT, per germline. CDR3 DNA sequence: TGTGCCAGCAGTTATAGGGGGCGCAGCTCCAACGAGCAGTACTTC. Encoded protein: CASSYRGRSSNEQYF.

The chain is built from TRBV7-4 and TRBJ1-3, with 7 bases matching TRBD1. The CDR3 runs 17 residues. Germline V CDR1 and CDR2: SGHVT, SQSDAQ. With 1 base clipped from V and 0 bases from J, the junction kept 6 bases outside the gene matches. CDR3 bases: TGTGCCAGCAGCTTAGGACGGACAGGCCACTCTGGAAACACCATATATTTT. Translated: CASSLGRTGHSGNTIYF.

The chain links TRBV6-2 or TRBV6-3 to TRBJ2-3; the D is unclear. V gave up 2 bases and J gave up 0 bases, with 6 bases separating them. The germline V gene has CDR1 MNHEY and CDR2 SVGEGT. This CDR3 is built from 14 residues. The CDR3 protein is CASSYGISTDTQYF. CDR3 coding DNA: TGTGCCAGCAGTTACGGGATTAGCACAGATACGCAGTATTTT.

The CDR3 region is CASSQITVGLAGGNEQFF. DNA of the CDR3: TGCGCCAGCAGCCAAATCACCGTGGGACTAGCGGGGGGGAATGAGCAGTTCTTC. V gene TRBV4-1 combines with J gene TRBJ2-1; 16 bases are shared with TRBD2. The CDR3 has 18 residues. Trimming at V came to 2 bases and at J to 7 bases, leaving 8 bases not matched to a gene. Looked up from germline, CDR1 is MGHRA and CDR2 is YSYEKL.

In the case of this clonotype: At one of its ends the junction is not consistent with the germline gene, which may arise from a read error. The V call is TRBV6-2 or TRBV6-3, the J call TRBJ2-1, with D perhaps matching TRBD2 (5 bases). CDR3 length: 16 residues. The germline gives CDR1 MNHEY, CDR2 SVGEGT. CDR3 coding DNA: TGTGTCAGCAGGCCCCCCGACGGGGACTCCTACAATGAGCAGTTCTTC. Translating gives CVSRPPDGDSYNEQFF.

The chain is built from TRBV20-1 and TRBJ2-3, with TRBD1 as a possible D gene (6 bases). This CDR3 is 15 amino acids long. V lost 4 bases to trimming and J lost 4 bases, with 18 bases between them. Germline V gene sequence: CDR1 DFQATT, CDR2 SNEGSKA (reference sequence). The CDR3 DNA reads TGCAGTGCTATTATTTGGCAGGGGAAGGCAGATACGCAGTATTTT. Its translation is CSAIIWQGKADTQYF.

The genes are TRBV28 and TRBJ2-3, with a weak D call TRBD1 (6 bases). The V and J ends lost 3 bases and 9 bases respectively, with 13 bases between them. The length of the CDR3 is 13 residues. Germline V CDR1 and CDR2: MDHEN, SYDVKM. CDR3 sequence: CASSLTPQGTQYF. Here the CDR3 DNA reads TGTGCCAGCAGTTTGACCCCGCAGGGGACGCAGTATTTT.

This clonotype occurred a few times. V is TRBV19 and J is TRBJ2-2; no definite D call. CDR1 is LNHDA, CDR2 SQIVND, per germline (reference sequence). V was pared by 6 bases and J by 3 bases, with 14 bases between. The CDR3 loop spans 15 amino acids. The CDR3 DNA sequence: TGTGCCAGTAGCAATAACGGGTATTACACCGGGGAGCTGTTTTTT. Translated: CASSNNGYYTGELFF.

The rearrangement links TRBV2 to TRBJ2-1; D gene unclear. From germline, CDR1 is SNHLY and CDR2 FYNNEI. The CDR3 is 15 amino acids. V was pared by 3 bases and J by 4 bases, with 13 bases between. The CDR3 sequence: CASSDAPRGYNEQFF. In DNA form, the CDR3 reads TGTGCCAGCAGTGACGCCCCCCGCGGTTACAATGAGCAGTTCTTC.

This chain joins TRBV29-1 and TRBJ2-7; D gene uncertain. Trimming removed 1 base at V and 0 bases at J, with 10 bases between. Germline CDR1 reads SQVTM; CDR2 reads ANQGSEA. The CDR3 runs to 14 residues. The chain's CDR3 is CSVEVPTGSYEQYF. CDR3 bases: TGCAGCGTTGAAGTCCCGACGGGCTCCTACGAGCAGTACTTC.

The V and J genes are TRBV27 and TRBJ2-7; 7 bases map to TRBD2. Germline V CDR1 and CDR2: MNHEY, SMNVEV (reference sequence). The CDR3 is 14 amino acids. After removal of 4 bases from V and 2 bases from J, the junction contained 5 bases not matched to a gene. The CDR3 nucleotides read TGTGCCAGCAGTTCGCCGGGGGGTACCTACGAGCAGTACGTC. This codes for CASSSPGGTYEQYV.